One and the same sample provided the 16 T cell receptor beta chains below, sequenced in a study of T-cell reconstitution after alpha-beta-depleted transplantation in children. This sample's TCRbeta library carried unique molecular identifier barcodes. MiXCR, run by TCRdb on the PCR reads, gives a single entry per CDR3 protein. The repertoire holds 260,000 or so distinct CDR3 sequences, 12% seen once, with approximately 2.9% in the top ten. Source: PBMCs from the stem cell graft donor, taken from the stem cell graft. The receptors were sampled from a human donor who donated a stem cell graft to a child with acute lymphoblastic leukemia.

This clonotype was recorded at least ten times. The rearrangement joins TRBV7-2 to TRBJ2-7; 9 bases are shared with TRBD1. Germline V gene sequence: CDR1 SGHTA, CDR2 FQGNSA. The trim removed 5 bases at V and 6 bases at J, leaving 11 bases unmatched. This CDR3 is built from 15 residues. CDR3 amino acids: CASSITGTGLSEQYF. The CDR3 bases are TGTGCCAGCAGCATAACCGGGACAGGGCTCAGCGAGCAGTACTTC.

This clonotype has a count of ten or more. The rearrangement links TRBV5-6 to TRBJ2-7; D gene uncertain. The CDR3 consists of 12 residues. Trimming left V 5 bases short and J 4 bases short, with 10 bases between. Germline V CDR1 and CDR2: SGHDT, YYEEEE. This CDR3 reads CASSRAGYEQYF. The CDR3 DNA follows: TGTGCCAGCAGTCGAGCCGGTTACGAGCAGTACTTC. The full variable domain, rest sourced from reference TRBV5-6 and TRBJ2-7, is DAGVTQSPTHLIKTRGQQVTLRCSPKSGHDTVSWYQQALGQGPQFIFQYYEEEERQRGNFPDRFSGHQFPNYSSELNVNALLLGDSALYLCASSRAGYEQYFGPGTRLTVT.

The genes are TRBV4-1 and TRBJ2-7, with D perhaps assigned TRBD1 or TRBD2 (7 bases each). The V end was cut by 3 bases, the J end by 5 bases, with 17 bases between. The CDR3 is 15 residues long. CDR1 is MGHRA, CDR2 YSYEKL, per germline. For the CDR3, the DNA is TGCGCCAGCAGCCAGGGGGGGGACAGCCGGAACGAGCAGTACTTC. Translated, it gives CASSQGGDSRNEQYF.

This clonotype was picked up many times. The chain recombines TRBV6-1 with TRBJ1-5; 8 bases are a match to TRBD1. Per germline, CDR1 MNHNS and CDR2 SASEGT. With V trimmed by 4 bases and J by 7 bases, 6 bases remained unmatched. CDR3 length: 14 amino acids. CDR3: CASSGQGRVQPQHF. DNA of the CDR3: TGTGCCAGCAGTGGACAGGGGCGTGTGCAGCCCCAGCATTTT.

This chain uses TRBV18 with TRBJ2-1; TRBD2 agrees at 10 bases. This CDR3 has 14 residues. Germline assignment: CDR1 KGHSH and CDR2 LQKENI. Trimming cost V 3 bases and J 9 bases; bases outside gene matches: 5. In DNA, the CDR3 is TGTGCCAGCTCACCCCCGGGACTAGCGACTGAGCAGTTCTTC. Protein product: CASSPPGLATEQFF. The full variable domain, completed using reference TRBV18 and TRBJ2-1, is NAGVMQNPRHLVRRRGQEARLRCSPMKGHSHVYWYRQLPEEGLKFMVYLQKENIIDESGMPKERFSAEFPKEGPSILRIQQVVRGDSAAYFCASSPPGLATEQFFGPGTRLTVL.

This clonotype was detected ten times or more. The rearrangement joins TRBV28 to TRBJ2-3; D gene uncertain. V gave up 5 bases and J gave up 0 bases, with 12 bases separating them. This CDR3 spans 15 amino acids. CDR1 is MDHEN and CDR2 is SYDVKM in the germline V gene. CDR3 bases: TGTGCCAGCAGTCCGTACATGAGTAGCACAGATACGCAGTATTTT. Translating gives CASSPYMSSTDTQYF.

This clonotype has ten or more counts. The chain combines TRBV7-2 with TRBJ2-1; the match to TRBD2 covers 11 bases. The CDR3 is 15 residues long. In germline, CDR1 is SGHTA, CDR2 FQGNSA. Germline trimming cut 5 bases from V and 4 bases from J; bases unmatched to any gene: 4. CDR3 sequence reads: CASSVTSGRYNEQFF. The DNA of the CDR3 is TGTGCCAGCAGCGTTACTAGCGGGAGATACAATGAGCAGTTCTTC.

This clonotype was observed many times. V and J are TRBV12-3 or TRBV12-4 and TRBJ2-7; D is possibly TRBD1 or TRBD2 (5 bases each). Trimming pared 2 bases from V and 3 bases from J, leaving 11 bases between. The length of the CDR3 is 14 residues. Here the CDR3 reads CASSLTGTVYEQYF. For the CDR3, the DNA is TGTGCCAGCAGTTTAACCGGGACGGTCTACGAGCAGTACTTC.

This rearrangement joins TRBV5-1 to TRBJ2-1; 9 bases are shared with TRBD2. V was pared by 0 bases and J by 1 base, with 2 bases of the junction left unmatched. Germline-derived CDR1 and CDR2 are SGHRS and YFSETQ. The CDR3 has 16 residues. CDR3 nucleotide sequence: TGCGCCAGCAGCTTGGAGACTAGCGGATCCTACAATGAGCAGTTCTTC. It is translated as CASSLETSGSYNEQFF.

The rearrangement joins TRBV5-6 to TRBJ2-7; the match to TRBD1 covers 12 bases. With V trimmed by 0 bases and J by 4 bases, 5 bases remained unmatched. Germline assignment: CDR1 SGHDT and CDR2 YYEEEE. This CDR3 is built from 16 residues. Written as DNA, the CDR3 is TGTGCCAGCAGCTTGGTTGGGACAGGGGGCGCGTACGAGCAGTACTTC. Translating it yields CASSLVGTGGAYEQYF.

This clonotype was counted ten times or more. The V gene is TRBV11-1, the J gene TRBJ2-3; D ambiguous. CDR3 length: 14 amino acids. The germline V and J ends were trimmed by 5 bases and 1 base, with 10 bases remaining between them. CDR1 is SGHAT and CDR2 is FQDESV in the germline V gene (reference sequence). The CDR3 reads CASSLPGRTDTQYF. CDR3 nucleotide sequence: TGTGCCAGCAGCCTGCCGGGTCGCACAGATACGCAGTATTTT.

Worth noting for this clonotype: A read error may be the cause here, since a much bigger clone is one base away. CDR3 coding DNA: TGTGCCAGCAGACGGGTTTTAACCTACAATGAGGAGTTCTTC. This encodes CASRRVLTYNEEFF. This chain uses TRBV28 with TRBJ2-1; D call uncertain. CDR1 is MDHEN, CDR2 SYDVKM, per germline. This CDR3 spans 14 amino acids.

This clonotype was seen only a few times. This chain joins TRBV20-1 and TRBJ2-7; 8 bases align to TRBD2. V was pared by 3 bases and J by 6 bases, with 13 bases of the junction left unmatched. Per germline, CDR1 DFQATT and CDR2 SNEGSKA (reference sequence). This CDR3 has 15 residues. The CDR3 loop is CSARTPGLASGEQYF. The CDR3 region has the DNA TGCAGTGCTAGGACGCCCGGACTAGCATCCGGCGAGCAGTACTTC.

This clonotype was seen at least ten times. The rearrangement links TRBV6-1 to TRBJ2-1, with TRBD1 identical over 7 bases. CDR1 is MNHNS, CDR2 SASEGT, per germline. The CDR3 runs 14 residues. J was trimmed by 5 bases and V by 7 bases; bases with no gene match: 8. CDR3 residues: CASNPWDSNNEQFF. CDR3 sequence (DNA): TGTGCCAGCAATCCTTGGGACAGTAACAATGAGCAGTTCTTC.

This clonotype was seen repeatedly, ten times or more. The chain recombines TRBV28 with TRBJ2-7; 9 nucleotides align to TRBD1. Germline-derived CDR1 and CDR2 are MDHEN and SYDVKM. V lost 6 bases, J lost 2 bases, and 5 bases stayed unmatched. The CDR3 consists of 14 residues. CDR3 bases: TGTGCCAGCAGGATGACAGGGGGACCCTACGAGCAGTACTTC. Protein: CASRMTGGPYEQYF.

This clonotype has ten or more counts. The V gene is TRBV11-2, the J gene TRBJ2-1; TRBD1 is a possible D gene (6 bases). This CDR3 is 15 amino acids long. Germline CDR1 reads SGHAT; CDR2 reads FQNNGV. V was pared by 5 bases and J by 2 bases, with 13 bases between. CDR3 protein: CASSLRTGPYNEQFF. The CDR3 DNA is TGTGCCAGCAGCCTCCGCACAGGGCCCTACAATGAGCAGTTCTTC.